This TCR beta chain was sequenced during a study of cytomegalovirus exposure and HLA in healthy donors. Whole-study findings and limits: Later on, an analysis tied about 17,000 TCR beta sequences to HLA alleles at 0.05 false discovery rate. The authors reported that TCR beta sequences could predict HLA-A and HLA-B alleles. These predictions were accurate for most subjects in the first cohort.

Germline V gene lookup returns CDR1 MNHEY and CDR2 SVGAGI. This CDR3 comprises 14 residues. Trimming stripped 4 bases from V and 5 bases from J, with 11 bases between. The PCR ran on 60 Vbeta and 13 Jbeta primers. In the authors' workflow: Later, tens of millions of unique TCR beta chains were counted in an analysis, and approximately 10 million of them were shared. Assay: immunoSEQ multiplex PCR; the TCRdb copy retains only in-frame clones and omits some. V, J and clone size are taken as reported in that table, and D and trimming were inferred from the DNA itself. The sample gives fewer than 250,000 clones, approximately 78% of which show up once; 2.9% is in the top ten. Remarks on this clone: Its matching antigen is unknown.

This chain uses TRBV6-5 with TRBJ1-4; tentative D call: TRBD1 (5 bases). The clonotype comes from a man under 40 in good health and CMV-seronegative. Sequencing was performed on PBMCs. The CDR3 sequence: CASSLGGRNEKLFF. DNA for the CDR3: TGTGCCAGCAGTTTGGGGGGACGCAATGAAAAACTGTTTTTT.